These 32 T cell receptor beta chains were all obtained from the same sample, sequenced in a study of CD8+CD57+ T cells in acquired aplastic anemia. Using genomic DNA as the template, TCR beta VDJ and CDR3 profiling was carried out. TCRdb re-called the reads with MiXCR, one entry per CDR3 protein. The table lists roughly 420,000 distinct CDR3 sequences, roughly 68% of them singletons. Sequencing was done on a sample of sorted CD4+, CD8+, or CD8+CD57+ T cells (not recorded which) from PBMCs. The receptors here all came from a human donor in good health, serving as a control.

This sequence joins TRBV5-1 and TRBJ1-4; D unresolved. Trimming pared 4 bases from V and 7 bases from J, leaving 20 bases between. Looked up from germline, CDR1 is SGHRS and CDR2 is YFSETQ. The CDR3 totals 16 residues. CDR3 region: CASSLNAAALGEKLFF. DNA for the CDR3: TGCGCCAGCAGCCTGAATGCGGCGGCTCTGGGTGAAAAACTGTTTTTT.

J is TRBJ1-4 and V is TRBV19, with 8 bases matching TRBD1. Trimming removed 8 bases from V and 0 bases from J; junction bases left unmatched: 11. The CDR3 contains 17 residues. The germline CDR1 and CDR2 sequences are LNHDA and SQIVND (reference sequence). CDR3: CASEDRVGVTTNEKLFF. The CDR3, as DNA: TGTGCCAGTGAGGACAGGGTCGGCGTCACAACTAATGAAAAACTGTTTTTT. Based on the CDR3 plus reference TRBV19 and TRBJ1-4, the full variable domain is DGGITQSPKYLFRKEGQNVTLSCEQNLNHDAMYWYRQDPGQGLRLIYYSQIVNDFQKGDIAEGYSVSREKKESFPLTVTSAQKNPTAFYLCASEDRVGVTTNEKLFFGSGTQLSVL.

This chain connects TRBV14 to TRBJ2-3, with 8 bases lining up with TRBD2. Per germline, CDR1 SGHDN and CDR2 FVKESK. V shed 0 bases, J shed 10 bases, and the junction held 12 bases outside the gene matches. This CDR3 has 16 residues. CDR3 sequence reads: CASSQEYSGLAVAQYF. CDR3 bases: TGTGCCAGCAGCCAAGAATATAGCGGACTAGCAGTCGCGCAGTATTTT.

Notes on this clonotype: An end of the junction differs from the germline gene, which may be a read error. The genes are TRBV5-1 and TRBJ2-7; D is possibly TRBD2 (6 bases). CDR1 is SGHRS, CDR2 YFSETQ, per germline. There are 11 residues in the CDR3. The CDR3 sequence: CASSQDYTYYF. The CDR3 DNA is TGTGCCAGCAGCCAGGACTACACCTATTACTTC.

The rearrangement uses TRBV7-2 and TRBJ1-2, with 8 positions matching TRBD1. From germline, CDR1 is SGHTA and CDR2 FQGNSA. CDR3 length: 16 residues. Trimming removed 2 bases from V and 2 bases from J; junction bases left unmatched: 7. Here the CDR3 DNA reads TGTGCCAGCAGCTTATCCCAGGACAGGGCCAACTATGGCTACACCTTC. Protein product: CASSLSQDRANYGYTF. Full variable domain (remainder filled in from reference TRBV7-2 and TRBJ1-2): GAGVSQSPSNKVTEKGKDVELRCDPISGHTALYWYRQSLGQGLEFLIYFQGNSAPDKSGLPSDRFSAERTGGSVSTLTIQRTQQEDSAVYLCASSLSQDRANYGYTFGSGTRLTVV.

The chain recombines TRBV15 with TRBJ2-7; 9 nucleotides align to TRBD1. V gave up 3 bases and J gave up 1 base; unmatched junction bases: 7. Germline V gene data show CDR1 as LNHNV and CDR2 as YYDKDF (reference sequence). The CDR3 has 16 residues. The CDR3 nucleotides are TGTGCCACCAGCAGCGAGGGACAGGGAATATCCTACGAGCAGTACTTC. Translating gives CATSSEGQGISYEQYF.

A note on this clonotype: This is likely a read error, given that the CDR3 carries no conserved phenylalanine or tryptophan at its end. The limits of the CDR3 on the DNA are not certain, so only TCRdb's listed CDR3 is given. The V call is TRBV2, the J call TRBJ2-5; the D call TRBD1 from the table was never checked on the DNA. The germline V gene encodes CDR1 SNHLY and CDR2 FYNNEI. Inclusive of both ends, the CDR3 amounts to 14 amino acids. The CDR3 loop is CASMWPREGEAHFG.

This clonotype was picked up many times. The rearrangement joins TRBV5-1 to TRBJ1-2; D might be TRBD1 (5 bases). The V gene's germline CDR1 is SGHRS and CDR2 YFSETQ. The CDR3 is made up of 16 amino acids. V was cut by 0 bases and J by 2 bases, with 14 bases left in between. Here the CDR3 reads CASSLGDGSVNYGYTF. Here the CDR3 DNA reads TGCGCCAGCAGCTTGGGGGACGGCAGTGTAAACTATGGCTACACCTTC. Drawing the rest from reference TRBV5-1 and TRBJ1-2, the complete variable domain is KAGVTQTPRYLIKTRGQQVTLSCSPISGHRSVSWYQQTPGQGLQFLFEYFSETQRNKGNFPGRFSGRQFSNSRSEMNVSTLELGDSALYLCASSLGDGSVNYGYTFGSGTRLTVV.

This chain links TRBV5-1 with TRBJ2-7, with TRBD1 matching over 7 bases. CDR3 length: 14 amino acids. Germline CDR1 is SGHRS and CDR2 is YFSETQ. Unmatched junction bases numbered 8, after V lost 5 bases and J lost 3 bases. CDR3 coding DNA: TGCGCCAGCAGAATGGGGGACAGCCGCTACGAGCAGTACTTC. Translating it yields CASRMGDSRYEQYF.

As to this clonotype: One junction end disagrees with the germline gene, perhaps due to a read error. V is TRBV20-1 and J is TRBJ1-6; D uncertain. The CDR3 contains 13 residues. Germline V CDR1 and CDR2: DFQATT, SNEGSKA (reference sequence). CDR3 sequence (DNA): TGCAGCGTAGCACAGACAAGGGATTCCCCCCTCCACTTT. It translates to CSVAQTRDSPLHF.

The genes are TRBV5-4 and TRBJ2-1; perhaps TRBD1 as D (6 bases). The CDR3 extends over 14 amino acids. Germline loops: CDR1 SGHNT, CDR2 YYREEE (reference sequence). V dropped 0 bases and J dropped 6 bases, with 10 bases sitting between them. CDR3: CASSLARRGNEQFF. The CDR3 nucleotides read TGTGCCAGCAGCTTGGCCCGCAGGGGCAATGAGCAGTTCTTC.

About this clonotype itself: The junction departs from the called germline gene at one end, perhaps through a read error. The V call is TRBV5-1, the J call TRBJ1-4, with D unclear. Germline V CDR1 and CDR2: SGHRS, YFSETQ. The CDR3 consists of 16 residues. The CDR3 sequence: CASSLARSATNEKLFF. The DNA of the CDR3 is TGCGCCAGCAGCTTAGCCAGGAGTGCAACTAATGAAAAGCTGTTTTTT.

This clonotype was observed at least ten times. This chain uses TRBV11-1 with TRBJ1-5, with 8 bases lining up with TRBD1. The J segment lost 8 bases and the V segment lost 8 bases, leaving 5 bases of the junction unmatched. CDR3 length: 12 amino acids. Germline assignment: CDR1 SGHAT and CDR2 FQDESV (reference sequence). CDR3: CASWTGKEPQHF. Written as DNA, the CDR3 is TGTGCCAGCTGGACAGGGAAAGAGCCCCAGCATTTT.

The chain employs TRBV7-2 and TRBJ1-2; possible D gene TRBD1, 5 bases. Germline CDR1 is SGHTA and CDR2 is FQGNSA. The V gene lost 3 bases and the J gene lost 11 bases, with 22 bases spanning the gap. The CDR3 covers 15 residues. In nucleotides, the CDR3 is TGTGCCAGCAGCTTTAATCCCGGGGGAAACGAGCAGTACACCTTC. As protein: CASSFNPGGNEQYTF. Filled out from reference TRBV7-2 and TRBJ1-2, the complete variable domain reads GAGVSQSPSNKVTEKGKDVELRCDPISGHTALYWYRQSLGQGLEFLIYFQGNSAPDKSGLPSDRFSAERTGGSVSTLTIQRTQQEDSAVYLCASSFNPGGNEQYTFGSGTRLTVV.

The V and J genes are TRBV25-1 and TRBJ2-7; D not resolved. The CDR3 totals 11 residues. V gave up 5 bases and J gave up 6 bases, with 8 bases separating them. Looked up from germline, CDR1 is MGHDK and CDR2 is SYGVNS. The CDR3 region is CASSSVSEQYF. The CDR3 nucleotides read TGTGCCAGCAGTAGCGTTTCCGAGCAGTACTTC.

Of note for this clonotype: One junction end disagrees with the germline gene, perhaps due to a read error. V is TRBV2 and J is TRBJ2-6, with a possible D match to TRBD1 (7 bases). The CDR3 runs 15 residues. Germline V gene sequence: CDR1 SNHLY, CDR2 FYNNEI. CDR3 DNA: TGTGCCAGCAGCCGCAGGGGGGCCGGCGAGAACGTCCTCACTTTC. Translating it yields CASSRRGAGENVLTF.

The chain recombines TRBV7-3 with TRBJ2-5; D possibly uses TRBD1 or TRBD2 (5 bases each). The V end was cut by 5 bases, the J end by 9 bases, with 22 bases between. The germline V gene has CDR1 SGHTA and CDR2 FQGTGA. The CDR3 is 15 residues long. As DNA, the CDR3 is TGTGCCAGCAGCCGGGGAAGGGGCAACGAGGAGTCCCAGTACTTC. It translates to CASSRGRGNEESQYF. The whole variable domain, filled in from reference TRBV7-3 and TRBJ2-5, reads GAGVSQTPSNKVTEKGKYVELRCDPISGHTALYWYRQSLGQGPEFLIYFQGTGAADDSGLPNDRFFAVRPEGSVSTLKIQRTERGDSAVYLCASSRGRGNEESQYFGPGTRLLVL.

In its sample, this clonotype was seen many times. The rearrangement uses TRBV7-2 and TRBJ2-1; possibly TRBD2 for D (5 bases). V lost 6 bases and J 2 bases, leaving 14 bases between the germline ends. The CDR3 loop spans 15 amino acids. Germline assignment: CDR1 SGHTA and CDR2 FQGNSA. For the CDR3, the DNA is TGTGCCAGCAGGATGTCCGGAGGTGCCTACAATGAGCAGTTCTTC. This encodes CASRMSGGAYNEQFF. The whole variable domain, filled in from reference TRBV7-2 and TRBJ2-1, reads GAGVSQSPSNKVTEKGKDVELRCDPISGHTALYWYRQSLGQGLEFLIYFQGNSAPDKSGLPSDRFSAERTGGSVSTLTIQRTQQEDSAVYLCASRMSGGAYNEQFFGPGTRLTVL.

Many counts were recorded for this clonotype. The V call is TRBV18, the J call TRBJ2-7, with 10 bases lining up with TRBD1. The CDR3 is made up of 16 amino acids. CDR1 is KGHSH, CDR2 LQKENI, per germline. The ends lost 3 bases at V and 5 bases at J; junction bases unmatched: 10. CDR3 in amino acids: CASSPLSGTGVHEQYF. The DNA for the CDR3 is TGTGCCAGCTCACCTCTATCCGGGACAGGGGTACACGAGCAGTACTTC. Variable domain in full (rest from reference TRBV18 and TRBJ2-7): NAGVMQNPRHLVRRRGQEARLRCSPMKGHSHVYWYRQLPEEGLKFMVYLQKENIIDESGMPKERFSAEFPKEGPSILRIQQVVRGDSAAYFCASSPLSGTGVHEQYFGPGTRLTVT.

The chain combines TRBV7-6 with TRBJ2-5; 9 bases agree with TRBD1. CDR3 length: 17 amino acids. J was trimmed by 2 bases and V by 0 bases; bases with no gene match: 7. Germline V CDR1 and CDR2: SGHVS, FNYEAQ. The CDR3 DNA follows: TGTGCCAGCAGCTTAGCCAGACCGGGACAGGGACAAGAGACCCAGTACTTC. This encodes CASSLARPGQGQETQYF.

A note on this clonotype: Compared with germline, one end of the junction differs, possibly owing to a read error. This chain uses TRBV7-8 with TRBJ1-2; D is ambiguous. This CDR3 has 15 amino acids. Germline V gives CDR1 SGHVS, CDR2 FQNEAQ. The DNA for the CDR3 is TGTGCCAGCAGCTCAGTTGGCCCGAGCCTTTATGACTACACCTTC. Its protein is CASSSVGPSLYDYTF.

This clonotype was seen a handful of times. The chain couples TRBV15 to TRBJ2-7; TRBD1 aligns across 9 bases. V lost 9 bases and J lost 6; bases outside the gene matches: 3. The CDR3 has 11 residues. Germline V gives CDR1 LNHNV, CDR2 YYDKDF (reference sequence). This CDR3 reads CATGDRVEQYF. For the CDR3, the DNA is TGTGCCACTGGGGACAGGGTCGAGCAGTACTTC.

The rearrangement links TRBV19 to TRBJ2-6, with D hard to call. This CDR3 region has 14 residues. Germline V lookup: CDR1 LNHDA, CDR2 SQIVND (reference sequence). V shed 5 bases and J shed 4 bases, with 9 bases lying between them. CDR3 sequence (DNA): TGTGCCAGTAGTCCCCTCGAAGGGGCCAACGTCCTGACTTTC. It codes for CASSPLEGANVLTF.

The chain links TRBV6-4 to TRBJ1-2; D possibly corresponds to TRBD1 (6 bases). Trimming shortened V by 7 bases and J by 0 bases, and 15 bases separated the two germline ends. This CDR3 has 15 amino acids. The germline V gene has CDR1 MRHNA and CDR2 SNTAGT. The CDR3 here is CASKGGARSNYGYTF. The CDR3 nucleotides read TGTGCCAGCAAGGGGGGGGCGCGTTCTAACTATGGCTACACCTTC.

This clonotype showed up many times. The J gene is TRBJ1-2, the V gene TRBV20-1; 7 bases match TRBD1. Germline loops: CDR1 DFQATT, CDR2 SNEGSKA (reference sequence). The CDR3 is made up of 13 amino acids. The junction had 6 bases not matched to a gene; V was cut back by 5 bases and J by 3 bases. The CDR3: CSAPGGIDYGYTF. For the CDR3, the DNA is TGCAGTGCTCCAGGGGGGATAGACTATGGCTACACCTTC.

On this clonotype: It is unclear where the CDR3 begins or ends on the DNA, so no DNA is shown, and the CDR3 is as TCRdb lists it. This chain links TRBV12-3 or TRBV12-4 with TRBJ2-1; TRBD1 is taken as the D call from the table, unchecked against the DNA. The CDR3 length is 15 residues, termini included. CDR3 sequence: CASSSSSRGHNEQFF.

This clonotype was counted a few times. The chain recombines TRBV7-9 with TRBJ2-1; tentative D call: TRBD2 (5 bases). This CDR3 has 13 amino acids. Germline V gene data show CDR1 as SEHNR and CDR2 as FQNEAQ (reference sequence). V was cut by 4 bases and J by 11 bases, with 15 bases left in between. The CDR3 spells CASSSNWEQQQFF. DNA for the CDR3: TGTGCCAGCAGCTCCAATTGGGAGCAACAGCAGTTCTTC.

The chain is built from TRBV19 and TRBJ2-3; D tentatively fits TRBD1 or TRBD2 (5 bases each). V shed 9 bases and J shed 6 bases, with 22 bases lying between them. The CDR3 consists of 15 residues. Germline CDR1 LNHDA, CDR2 SQIVND (reference sequence). This CDR3 reads CASSGGSGRSDTQYF. In nucleotides, the CDR3 is TGTGCCAGCAGCGGAGGCTCGGGGCGTTCGGATACGCAGTATTTT.

The CDR3 loop is CASSSGYDQPQHF. CDR3 bases: TGTGCCAGCAGTTCAGGGTATGATCAGCCCCAGCATTTT. The chain employs TRBV6-5 and TRBJ1-5, with TRBD1 as a possible D gene (5 bases). Germline CDR1 reads MNHEY; CDR2 reads SVGAGI. The CDR3 loop spans 13 amino acids. Trimming shortened V by 4 bases and J by 5 bases, and 9 bases separated the two germline ends.

This chain links TRBV10-1 with TRBJ1-2; tentative D call: TRBD1 (6 bases). V was trimmed by 4 bases and J by 8 bases, leaving 11 bases between them. The CDR3 runs to 12 residues. Looked up from germline, CDR1 is WNHNN and CDR2 is SYGVQD (reference sequence). The CDR3 sequence is CASSVQGRGYTF. The CDR3 DNA is TGCGCCAGCAGTGTACAGGGACGGGGCTACACCTTC.

This clonotype has only one observation. V and J are TRBV12-3 or TRBV12-4 and TRBJ1-6, with D unclear. Trimming pared 6 bases from V and 0 bases from J, leaving 6 bases between. The CDR3 spans 14 residues. The CDR3 loop reads CASRKTSYNSPLHF. The CDR3 region has the DNA TGTGCCAGCAGAAAAACCTCCTATAATTCACCCCTCCACTTT.

CDR3 region: CATAGAHSYNEQFF. The CDR3, as DNA: TGTGCCACCGCGGGGGCTCACTCCTACAATGAGCAGTTCTTC. The J gene is TRBJ2-1, the V gene TRBV24-1, with a tentative D call TRBD2 (7 bases). This CDR3 has 14 amino acids. V shed 9 bases and J shed 0 bases, with 11 bases lying between them. From germline, CDR1 is KGHDR and CDR2 SFDVKD.